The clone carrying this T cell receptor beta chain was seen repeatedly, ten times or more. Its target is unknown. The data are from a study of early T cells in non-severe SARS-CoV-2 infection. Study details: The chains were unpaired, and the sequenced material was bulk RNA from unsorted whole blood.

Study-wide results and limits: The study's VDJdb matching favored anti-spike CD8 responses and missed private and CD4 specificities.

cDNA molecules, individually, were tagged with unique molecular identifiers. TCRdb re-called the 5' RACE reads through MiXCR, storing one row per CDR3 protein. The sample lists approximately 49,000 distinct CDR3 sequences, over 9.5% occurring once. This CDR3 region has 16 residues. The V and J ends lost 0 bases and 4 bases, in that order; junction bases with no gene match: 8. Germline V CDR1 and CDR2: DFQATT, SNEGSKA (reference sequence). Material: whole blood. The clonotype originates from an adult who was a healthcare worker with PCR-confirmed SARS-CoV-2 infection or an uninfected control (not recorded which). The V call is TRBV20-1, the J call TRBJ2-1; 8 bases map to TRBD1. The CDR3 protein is CSARDRMQGAYNEQFF. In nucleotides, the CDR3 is TGCAGTGCTAGAGATCGTATGCAGGGGGCATACAATGAGCAGTTCTTC.